This T cell receptor beta chain emerged from a study of blood T cells in healthy people across ages. Whole-study findings and limits: Donor CMV status was unknown, possibly confounding expanded clonotype changes. Since the PBMCs were unsorted, naive and antigen-experienced cells could not be conclusively compared.

Every donor provided around 9.5 milliliters of peripheral blood. This clonotype was counted a few times. Its antigen is undetermined. PCR was performed a second time for 7 to 11 cycles using a sample-barcoded 5' primer and a J-beta primer mix. No fewer than 3 million CDR3-containing paired-end reads came from each sample. TCRdb used MiXCR to reprocess the 5' RACE reads, holding one entry per CDR3 protein. The repertoire holds roughly 930,000 distinct CDR3 sequences, with roughly 52% as singletons. Trimming shortened V by 2 bases and J by 0 bases, and 10 bases separated the two germline ends. The V gene's germline CDR1 is SGHDT and CDR2 YYEEEE. The length of the CDR3 is 15 residues.

The source of this sequence is a man aged 25 to 40 in good health. V is TRBV5-6 and J is TRBJ2-3; possibly TRBD2 for D (6 bases). Input material: blood. CDR3 amino acids: CASSLFGTSTDTQYF. CDR3 in DNA: TGTGCCAGCAGCTTATTTGGGACTAGCACAGATACGCAGTATTTT.